This record looks at one T cell receptor beta chain sequence and its context. Its antigen is undetermined. Receiving focal radiation plus CTLA-4 blockade with ipilimumab were patients who had chemo-refractory metastatic non-small-cell lung cancer. Profiling relied on immunoSEQ multiplex PCR, and the TCRdb table lists in-frame clones only, not all of them. The sample contains approximately 83,000 clones, 78% of which appear only once. The record originates from a study of radiotherapy plus CTLA-4 blockade in lung cancer. The wider study: Across the patients, objective responses occurred in about 19%, and disease control in under 40%. Study findings and constraints: In blood, after radiotherapy plus ipilimumab, tumor-derived TCR clones expanded. Increased serum interferon-beta after radiation also reportedly predicted response strongly.

V was pared by 0 bases and J by 3 bases, with 16 bases between. CDR1 is SGHDT and CDR2 is YYEEEE in the germline V gene. There are 16 residues in the CDR3. This chain connects TRBV5-6 to TRBJ2-7; D unclear. Sequenced here: peripheral blood, sampled from a patient treated with radiotherapy plus ipilimumab. The receptor's source is a human donor with non-small cell lung cancer who had a partial response to radiotherapy plus ipilimumab. Some clones in this sample may be carry-over from other donors' samples. The CDR3 DNA is TGTGCCAGCAGCTTGGGACCTCCTGGAGAAGGCTACGAGCAGTACTTC. Amino acids: CASSLGPPGEGYEQYF.